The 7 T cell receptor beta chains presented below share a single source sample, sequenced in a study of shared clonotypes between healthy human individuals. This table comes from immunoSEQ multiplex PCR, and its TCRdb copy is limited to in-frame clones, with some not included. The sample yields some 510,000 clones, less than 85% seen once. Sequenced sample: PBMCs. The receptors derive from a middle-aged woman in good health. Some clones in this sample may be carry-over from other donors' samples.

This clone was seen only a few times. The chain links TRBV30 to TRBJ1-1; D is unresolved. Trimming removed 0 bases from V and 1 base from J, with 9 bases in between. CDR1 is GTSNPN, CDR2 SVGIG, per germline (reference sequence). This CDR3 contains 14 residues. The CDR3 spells CAWSVQSGNTEAFF. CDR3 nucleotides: TGTGCCTGGAGTGTACAGTCAGGGAACACTGAAGCTTTCTTT.

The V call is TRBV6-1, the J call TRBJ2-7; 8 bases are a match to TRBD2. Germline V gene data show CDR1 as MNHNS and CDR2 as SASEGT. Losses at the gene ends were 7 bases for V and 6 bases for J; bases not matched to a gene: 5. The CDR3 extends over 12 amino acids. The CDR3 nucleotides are TGTGCCAGCACCCCGGGGGGGCTCGAGCAGTACTTC. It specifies CASTPGGLEQYF.

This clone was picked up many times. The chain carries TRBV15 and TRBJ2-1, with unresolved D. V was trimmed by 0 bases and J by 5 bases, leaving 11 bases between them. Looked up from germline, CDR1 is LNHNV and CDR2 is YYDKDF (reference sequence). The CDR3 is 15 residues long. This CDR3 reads CATSRDFPRHNEQFF. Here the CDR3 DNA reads TGTGCCACCAGCAGAGATTTTCCGCGGCACAATGAGCAGTTCTTC. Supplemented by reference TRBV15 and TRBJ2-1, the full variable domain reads DAMVIQNPRYQVTQFGKPVTLSCSQTLNHNVMYWYQQKSSQAPKLLFHYYDKDFNNEADTPDNFQSRRPNTSFCFLDIRSPGLGDTAMYLCATSRDFPRHNEQFFGPGTRLTVL.

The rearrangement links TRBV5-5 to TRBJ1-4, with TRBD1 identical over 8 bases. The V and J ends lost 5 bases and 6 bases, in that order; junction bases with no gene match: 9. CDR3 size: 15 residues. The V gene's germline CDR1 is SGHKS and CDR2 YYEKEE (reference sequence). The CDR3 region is CASSPQGAPDEKLFF. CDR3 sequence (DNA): TGTGCCAGCAGTCCCCAGGGGGCGCCGGATGAAAAACTGTTTTTT.

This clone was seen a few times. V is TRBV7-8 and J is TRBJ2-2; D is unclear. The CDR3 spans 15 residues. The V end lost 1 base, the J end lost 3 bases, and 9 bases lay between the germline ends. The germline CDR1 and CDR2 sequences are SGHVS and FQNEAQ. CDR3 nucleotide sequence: TGTGCCAGCAGCTTAGTTGTCCTTCACACCGGGGAGCTGTTTTTT. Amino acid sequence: CASSLVVLHTGELFF.

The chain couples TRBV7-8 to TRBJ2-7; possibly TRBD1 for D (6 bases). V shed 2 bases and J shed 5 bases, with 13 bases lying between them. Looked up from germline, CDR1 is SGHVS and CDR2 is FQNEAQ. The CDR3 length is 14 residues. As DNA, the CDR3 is TGTGCCAGCAGCTTAACGGGCAGGGGAAACGAGCAGTACTTC. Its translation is CASSLTGRGNEQYF.

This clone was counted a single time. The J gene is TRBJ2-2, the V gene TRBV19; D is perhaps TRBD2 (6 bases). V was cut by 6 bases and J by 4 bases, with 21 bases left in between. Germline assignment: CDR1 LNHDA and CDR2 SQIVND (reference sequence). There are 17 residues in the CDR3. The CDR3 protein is CASRTKSGLNPTGELFF. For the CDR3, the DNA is TGTGCCAGTAGGACGAAAAGCGGGCTCAACCCCACCGGGGAGCTGTTTTTT.